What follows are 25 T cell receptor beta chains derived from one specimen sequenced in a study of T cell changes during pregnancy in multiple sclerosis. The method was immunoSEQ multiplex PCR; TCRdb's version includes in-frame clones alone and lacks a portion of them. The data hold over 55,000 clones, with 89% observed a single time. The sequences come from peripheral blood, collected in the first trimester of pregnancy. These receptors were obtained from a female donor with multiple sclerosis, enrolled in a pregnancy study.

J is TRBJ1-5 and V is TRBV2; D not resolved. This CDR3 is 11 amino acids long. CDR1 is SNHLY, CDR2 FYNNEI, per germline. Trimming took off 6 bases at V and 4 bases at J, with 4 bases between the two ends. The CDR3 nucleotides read TGTGCCAGCAGGAGGAATCAGCCCCAGCATTTT. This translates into CASRRNQPQHF.

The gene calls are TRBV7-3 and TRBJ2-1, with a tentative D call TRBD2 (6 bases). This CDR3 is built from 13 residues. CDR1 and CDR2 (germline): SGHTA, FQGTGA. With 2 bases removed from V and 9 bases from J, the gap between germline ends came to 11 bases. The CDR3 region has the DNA TGTGCCAGCAGCTTAGCTAGCGCTTTTGAGCAGTTCTTC. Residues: CASSLASAFEQFF.

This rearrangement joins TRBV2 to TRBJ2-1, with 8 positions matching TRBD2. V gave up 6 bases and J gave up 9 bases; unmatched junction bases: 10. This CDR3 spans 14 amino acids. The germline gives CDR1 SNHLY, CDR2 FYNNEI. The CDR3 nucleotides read TGTGCCAGCAGGGACGGGAGGGCGTCGGGTGAGCAGTTCTTC. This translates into CASRDGRASGEQFF. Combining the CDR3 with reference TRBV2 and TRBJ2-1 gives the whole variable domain EPEVTQTPSHQVTQMGQEVILRCVPISNHLYFYWYRQILGQKVEFLVSFYNNEISEKSEIFDDQFSVERPDGSNFTLKIRSTKLEDSAMYFCASRDGRASGEQFFGPGTRLTVL.

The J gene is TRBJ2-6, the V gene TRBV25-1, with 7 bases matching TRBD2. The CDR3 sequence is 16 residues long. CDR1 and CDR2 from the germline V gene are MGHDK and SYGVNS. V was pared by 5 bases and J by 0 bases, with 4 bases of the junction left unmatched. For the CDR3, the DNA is TGTGCCAGCAGTCCCCGGGGGGACTCTGGGGCCAACGTCCTGACTTTC. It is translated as CASSPRGDSGANVLTF.

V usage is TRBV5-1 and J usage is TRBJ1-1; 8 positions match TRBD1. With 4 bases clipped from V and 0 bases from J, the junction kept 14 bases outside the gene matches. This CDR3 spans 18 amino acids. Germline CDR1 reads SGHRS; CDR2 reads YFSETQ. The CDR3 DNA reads TGCGCCAGCAGCCCGAGGTCTTGGGGACAGGACGTGAACACTGAAGCTTTCTTT. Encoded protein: CASSPRSWGQDVNTEAFF.

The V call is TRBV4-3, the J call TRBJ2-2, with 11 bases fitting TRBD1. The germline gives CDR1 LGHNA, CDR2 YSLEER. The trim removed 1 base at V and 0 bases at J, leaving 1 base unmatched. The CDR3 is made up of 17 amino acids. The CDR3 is CASSQGTGGANTGELFF. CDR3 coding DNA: TGCGCCAGCAGCCAAGGGACAGGGGGCGCGAACACCGGGGAGCTGTTTTTT.

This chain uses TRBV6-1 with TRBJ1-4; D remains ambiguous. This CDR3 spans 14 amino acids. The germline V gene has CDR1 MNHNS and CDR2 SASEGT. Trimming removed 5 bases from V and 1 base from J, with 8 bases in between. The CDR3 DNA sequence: TGTGCCAGCAGTCGGGTGGGAACTAATGAAAAACTGTTTTTT. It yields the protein CASSRVGTNEKLFF.

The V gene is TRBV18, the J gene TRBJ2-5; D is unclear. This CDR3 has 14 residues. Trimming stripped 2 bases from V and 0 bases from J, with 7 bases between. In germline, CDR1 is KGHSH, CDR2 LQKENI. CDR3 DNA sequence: TGTGCCAGCTCACCAACAGAGTACCAAGAGACCCAGTACTTC. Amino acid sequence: CASSPTEYQETQYF.

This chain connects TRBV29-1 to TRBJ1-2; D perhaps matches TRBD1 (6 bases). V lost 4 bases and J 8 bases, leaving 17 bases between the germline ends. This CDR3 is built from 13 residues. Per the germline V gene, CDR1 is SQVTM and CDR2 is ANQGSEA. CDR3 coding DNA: TGCAGCGTTGTAGGGGGGGAAGAATTCGGCTACACCTTC. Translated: CSVVGGEEFGYTF.

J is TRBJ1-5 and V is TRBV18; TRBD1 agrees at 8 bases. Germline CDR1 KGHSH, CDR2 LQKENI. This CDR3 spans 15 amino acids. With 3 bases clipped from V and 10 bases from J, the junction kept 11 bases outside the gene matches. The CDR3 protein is CASSPTGQDTLPQHF. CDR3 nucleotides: TGTGCCAGCTCACCGACGGGACAGGACACCCTCCCCCAGCATTTT.

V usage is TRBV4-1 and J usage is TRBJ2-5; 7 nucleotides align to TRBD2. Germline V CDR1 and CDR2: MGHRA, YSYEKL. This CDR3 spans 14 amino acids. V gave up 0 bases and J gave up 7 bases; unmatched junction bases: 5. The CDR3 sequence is CASSQEGGVGTQYF. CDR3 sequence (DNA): TGCGCCAGCAGCCAAGAGGGGGGGGTTGGGACCCAGTACTTC.

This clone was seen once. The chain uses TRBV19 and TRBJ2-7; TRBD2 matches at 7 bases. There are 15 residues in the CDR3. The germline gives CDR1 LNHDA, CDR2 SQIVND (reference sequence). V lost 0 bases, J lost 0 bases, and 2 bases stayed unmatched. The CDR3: CASSIDLADSYEQYF. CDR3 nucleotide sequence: TGTGCCAGTAGTATAGATCTAGCGGACTCCTACGAGCAGTACTTC.

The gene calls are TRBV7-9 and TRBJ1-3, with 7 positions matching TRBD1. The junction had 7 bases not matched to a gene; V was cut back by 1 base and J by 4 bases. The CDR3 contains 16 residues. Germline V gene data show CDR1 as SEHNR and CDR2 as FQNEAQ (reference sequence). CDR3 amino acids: CASSLETTGIGNTIYF. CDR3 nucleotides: TGTGCCAGCAGCTTAGAGACGACAGGGATAGGAAACACCATATATTTT.

This CDR3 reads CASRDRGSEKLFF. The CDR3 DNA follows: TGTGCCAGTAGGGACAGGGGTTCTGAAAAACTGTTTTTT. The rearrangement uses TRBV19 and TRBJ1-4; 9 nucleotides line up with TRBD1. The CDR3 sequence is 13 residues long. Germline values: CDR1 LNHDA, CDR2 SQIVND (reference sequence). Germline trimming cut 6 bases from V and 7 bases from J; bases unmatched to any gene: 3.

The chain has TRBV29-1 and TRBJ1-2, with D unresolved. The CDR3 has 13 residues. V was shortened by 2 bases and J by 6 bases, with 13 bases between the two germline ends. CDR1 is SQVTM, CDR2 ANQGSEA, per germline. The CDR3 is CSVEKTERNGYTF. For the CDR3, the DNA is TGCAGCGTTGAAAAAACAGAAAGAAATGGCTACACCTTC. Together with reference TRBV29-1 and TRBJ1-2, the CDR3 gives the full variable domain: SAVISQKPSRDICQRGTSLTIQCQVDSQVTMMFWYRQQPGQSLTLIATANQGSEATYESGFVIDKFPISRPNLTFSTLTVSNMSPEDSSIYLCSVEKTERNGYTFGSGTRLTVV.

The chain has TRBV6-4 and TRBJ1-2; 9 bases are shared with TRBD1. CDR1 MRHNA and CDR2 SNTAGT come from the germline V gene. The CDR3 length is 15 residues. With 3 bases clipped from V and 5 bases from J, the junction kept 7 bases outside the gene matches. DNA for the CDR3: TGTGCCAGCAGTGATCGTGACAGGGGGTCTTATGGCTACACCTTC. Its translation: CASSDRDRGSYGYTF.

The CDR3 nucleotides are TGTGCCAGCAGCTCCCTTGAGGGCCCCCGCGGCACCGGGGAGCTGTTTTTT. This sequence encodes CASSSLEGPRGTGELFF. The V and J genes are TRBV5-8 and TRBJ2-2; tentative D call: TRBD2 (5 bases). V was shortened by 3 bases and J by 4 bases, with 19 bases between the two germline ends. This CDR3 is 17 amino acids long. Germline CDR1 reads SGHTS; CDR2 reads YDEGEE.

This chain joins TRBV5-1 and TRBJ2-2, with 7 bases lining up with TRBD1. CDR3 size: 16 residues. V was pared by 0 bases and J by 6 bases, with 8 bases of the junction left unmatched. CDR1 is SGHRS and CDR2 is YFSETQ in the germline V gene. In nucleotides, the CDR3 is TGCGCCAGCAGCTTGGACAGGGGCTTGGGGTCCGGGGAGCTGTTTTTT. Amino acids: CASSLDRGLGSGELFF.

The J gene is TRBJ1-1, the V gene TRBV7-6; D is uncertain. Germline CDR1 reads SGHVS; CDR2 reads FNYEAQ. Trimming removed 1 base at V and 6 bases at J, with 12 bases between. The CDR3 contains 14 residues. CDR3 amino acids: CASSLGGLRAEAFF. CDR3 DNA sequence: TGTGCCAGCAGCTTAGGTGGGCTGAGGGCTGAAGCTTTCTTT. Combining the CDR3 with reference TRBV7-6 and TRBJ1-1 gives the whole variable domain GAGVSQSPRYKVTKRGQDVALRCDPISGHVSLYWYRQALGQGPEFLTYFNYEAQQDKSGLPNDRFSAERPEGSISTLTIQRTEQRDSAMYRCASSLGGLRAEAFFGQGTRLTVV.

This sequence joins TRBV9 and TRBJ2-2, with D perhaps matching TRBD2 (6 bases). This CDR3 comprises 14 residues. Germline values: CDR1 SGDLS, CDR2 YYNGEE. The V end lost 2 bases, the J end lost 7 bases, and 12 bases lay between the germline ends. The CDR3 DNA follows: TGTGCCAGCAGCGTGGGACCCGGGGGCGGGGAGCTGTTTTTT. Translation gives CASSVGPGGGELFF.

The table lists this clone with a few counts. In DNA form, the CDR3 reads TGTGCCAGCAGCTTGCAGGTGAACACTGAAGCTTTCTTT. Its translation: CASSLQVNTEAFF. This chain links TRBV7-2 with TRBJ1-1; no clear D gene. The CDR3 sequence is 13 residues long. Germline loops: CDR1 SGHTA, CDR2 FQGNSA. Trimming removed 3 bases at V and 0 bases at J, with 5 bases between.

CDR3 sequence: CAWSEVNTNNYGYTF. Here the CDR3 DNA reads TGTGCCTGGAGTGAAGTTAACACCAATAACTATGGCTACACCTTC. The J gene is TRBJ1-2, the V gene TRBV30, with D unclear. This CDR3 comprises 15 residues. Germline assignment: CDR1 GTSNPN and CDR2 SVGIG (reference sequence). Trimming left V 1 base short and J 1 base short, with 13 bases between.

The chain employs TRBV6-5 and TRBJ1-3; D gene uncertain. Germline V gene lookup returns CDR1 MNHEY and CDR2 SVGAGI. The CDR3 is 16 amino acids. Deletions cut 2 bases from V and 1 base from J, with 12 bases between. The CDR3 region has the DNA TGTGCCAGCAGTTACGGTACAATTATGTCTGGAAACACCATATATTTT. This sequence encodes CASSYGTIMSGNTIYF.

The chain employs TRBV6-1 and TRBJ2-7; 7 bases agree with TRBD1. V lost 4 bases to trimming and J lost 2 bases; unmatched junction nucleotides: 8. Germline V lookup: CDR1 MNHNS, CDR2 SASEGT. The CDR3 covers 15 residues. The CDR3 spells CASSVEPGQTYEQYF. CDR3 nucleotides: TGTGCCAGCAGTGTCGAACCGGGACAGACCTACGAGCAGTACTTC.

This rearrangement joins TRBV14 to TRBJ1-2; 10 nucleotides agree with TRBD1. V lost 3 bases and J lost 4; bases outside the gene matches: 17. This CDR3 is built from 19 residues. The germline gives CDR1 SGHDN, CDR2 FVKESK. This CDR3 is CASSQISGQGTSEFYGYTF. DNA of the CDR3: TGTGCCAGCAGCCAGATTTCGGGACAGGGGACTTCCGAGTTCTATGGCTACACCTTC.